This T cell receptor beta chain is from a study of TIL therapy for anti-PD-1-resistant metastatic lung cancer. Whole-study context: Tumors were harvested before any PD-1/PD-L1 blockade.

Study-wide points: The cohort had more treatment-naive, never-smoker and oncogene-addicted patients than typical.

Trimming pared 3 bases from V and 5 bases from J, leaving 10 bases between. There are 13 residues in the CDR3. From germline, CDR1 is SGHTA and CDR2 FQGTGA. Documented time point: pre-treatment sample, taken before nivolumab and TIL therapy. Adults with stage 4 NSCLC were enrolled in a phase I trial. Relative to its sample, this clone is medium-sized. Its target is not known. The immunoSEQ assay was v3. TCRdb's copy holds only in-frame clones and misses some; the assay was immunoSEQ multiplex PCR. The repertoire includes approximately 45,000 clones, around 79% of them detected once, and about 15% sits in the top ten.

The specimen was blood, collected at baseline. V is TRBV7-3 and J is TRBJ1-1; tentative D call: TRBD1 (5 bases). This clonotype originated in a man between 70 and 80 years old with non-small cell lung cancer. The CDR3 here is CASSFQGGTEAFF. The CDR3 nucleotides read TGTGCCAGCAGCTTCCAGGGAGGGACTGAAGCTTTCTTT.